This section outlines one T cell receptor (beta chain) sequence together with its context. The antigen remains unidentified. Trimming left V 6 bases short and J 1 base short, with 9 bases between. The CDR3 consists of 13 residues. Germline V gene lookup returns CDR1 MNHNS and CDR2 SASEGT. The data stem from a study of cytomegalovirus exposure and HLA in healthy donors. General study results and limits: The study recorded about 160 TCR beta chains that were cytomegalovirus-associated. A later analysis found first-cohort TCR clusters tended to co-occur in the 90 to 150 validation repertoires.

Sequencing was performed with immunoSEQ multiplex PCR; in TCRdb, only in-frame clones are kept and a portion is missing. In the table there are about 170,000 clones, roughly 86% of which are singletons. Sequenced sample: PBMCs. The receptor's source is a woman between 18 and 30 years old in good health and CMV-seropositive. The rearrangement joins TRBV6-1 to TRBJ1-1; tentatively, D is TRBD1 (6 bases). The CDR3 protein is CASRGQRNTEAFF. The CDR3 nucleotides read TGTGCCAGCAGGGGACAACGGAACACTGAAGCTTTCTTT.